The 28 T cell receptor beta chains presented below share a single source sample, sequenced in a study of T cell changes during pregnancy in multiple sclerosis. TCRdb's copy holds only in-frame clones and misses some; the assay was immunoSEQ multiplex PCR. The repertoire has fewer than 40,000 clones, 94% of them found once; the top ten carry about 0.32%. Source: CD4+ T cells from peripheral blood mononuclear cells, taken after pregnancy. The receptor source for this set is a female donor with multiple sclerosis, enrolled in a pregnancy study.

The CDR3 sequence is CASSEEALELFF. The CDR3 bases are TGTGCCAGTAGCGAGGAAGCCCTAGAGCTGTTTTTT. The chain is built from TRBV19 and TRBJ2-2; D remains ambiguous. The CDR3 sequence is 12 residues long. V was shortened by 6 bases and J by 11 bases, with 13 bases between the two germline ends. Germline loops: CDR1 LNHDA, CDR2 SQIVND (reference sequence).

The chain has TRBV7-9 and TRBJ1-2; D unresolved. The V end was cut by 5 bases, the J end by 8 bases, with 9 bases between. The CDR3 totals 11 residues. Germline loops: CDR1 SEHNR, CDR2 FQNEAQ (reference sequence). The CDR3 DNA reads TGTGCCAGCAGCCGAACCCGGGGCTACACCTTC. It specifies CASSRTRGYTF.

This chain joins TRBV18 and TRBJ2-5, with D maybe TRBD2 (5 bases). The CDR3 runs 14 residues. CDR1 and CDR2 from the germline V gene are KGHSH and LQKENI. The V gene lost 2 bases and the J gene lost 5 bases, with 12 bases spanning the gap. Here the CDR3 reads CASSPGRAAETQYF. The CDR3 coding sequence is TGTGCCAGCTCACCAGGGCGGGCGGCGGAGACCCAGTACTTC.

This clone was detected only a few times. The chain carries TRBV2 and TRBJ1-6; no definite D call. From germline, CDR1 is SNHLY and CDR2 FYNNEI. Deletions cut 7 bases from V and 7 bases from J, with 14 bases between. The CDR3 is made up of 14 amino acids. The CDR3 nucleotides are TGTGCCAGCACCGGGCGGGGTGGGAATTCACCCCTCCACTTT. Protein product: CASTGRGGNSPLHF.

This clone has only one observation. The chain couples TRBV7-3 to TRBJ2-7; D is possibly TRBD1 (5 bases). Per germline, CDR1 SGHTA and CDR2 FQGTGA. V shed 6 bases and J shed 6 bases, with 15 bases lying between them. CDR3 length equals 13 residues. As DNA, the CDR3 is TGTGCCAGCAGTCTCATTACAGGCCTCGAGCAGTACTTC. Its protein is CASSLITGLEQYF.

This sequence joins TRBV5-1 and TRBJ2-7, with 15 bases lining up with TRBD2. The V and J ends lost 4 bases and 1 base, in that order; junction bases with no gene match: 6. CDR3 size: 17 residues. The germline V gene has CDR1 SGHRS and CDR2 YFSETQ. Here the CDR3 DNA reads TGCGCCAGCAGCCCTGGACTAGCGGGGGGGTTTTCCTACGAGCAGTACTTC. It encodes CASSPGLAGGFSYEQYF.

The chain has TRBV7-3 and TRBJ2-5, with 11 positions matching TRBD2. Germline V gene sequence: CDR1 SGHTA, CDR2 FQGTGA. The length of the CDR3 is 16 residues. V lost 1 base, J lost 2 bases, and 3 bases stayed unmatched. For the CDR3, the DNA is TGTGCCAGCAGCTTAATTCCTAGCGGGGGGCAAGAGACCCAGTACTTC. This gives the protein CASSLIPSGGQETQYF.

This clone was detected only once. J is TRBJ1-5 and V is TRBV6-1, with a tentative D call TRBD1 (5 bases). Trimming took off 7 bases at V and 2 bases at J, with 15 bases between the two ends. This CDR3 contains 15 residues. CDR1 and CDR2 from the germline V gene are MNHNS and SASEGT. The chain's CDR3 is CASISRGLGNQPQHF. Written as DNA, the CDR3 is TGTGCCAGCATCTCAAGGGGCCTTGGCAATCAGCCCCAGCATTTT.

The chain combines TRBV18 with TRBJ1-1, with D maybe TRBD1 (6 bases). The length of the CDR3 is 13 residues. Germline assignment: CDR1 KGHSH and CDR2 LQKENI. Trimming shortened V by 4 bases and J by 2 bases, and 8 bases separated the two germline ends. The CDR3 region has the DNA TGTGCCAGCTCACTGGGACAAAACACTGAAGCTTTCTTT. Its protein product is CASSLGQNTEAFF.

The chain links TRBV7-2 to TRBJ2-2; 15 nucleotides match TRBD2. J gave up 1 base and V 6 bases, and 3 bases lay outside the gene matches. CDR1 is SGHTA, CDR2 FQGNSA, per germline. The CDR3 covers 17 residues. CDR3 sequence: CASRAGLAGGNTGELFF. The CDR3 DNA reads as TGTGCCAGCAGAGCGGGACTAGCGGGGGGGAACACCGGGGAGCTGTTTTTT.

The chain couples TRBV9 to TRBJ2-5, with a tentative D call TRBD1 (5 bases). Germline V CDR1 and CDR2: SGDLS, YYNGEE. Trimming cost V 6 bases and J 1 base, with 13 bases left between them. This CDR3 has 14 amino acids. The DNA for the CDR3 is TGTGCCAGCATGTACATTGGGGCCCAAGAGACCCAGTACTTC. This gives the protein CASMYIGAQETQYF.

The V call is TRBV9, the J call TRBJ1-6; TRBD1 agrees at 9 bases. The CDR3 is 14 residues long. Germline CDR1 reads SGDLS; CDR2 reads YYNGEE. With V trimmed by 6 bases and J by 9 bases, 7 bases remained unmatched. The CDR3 nucleotides read TGTGCCAGCACCCGACAGGGGGAAGGTTCACCCCTCCACTTT. This sequence encodes CASTRQGEGSPLHF.

The V gene is TRBV7-8, the J gene TRBJ2-7, with 8 bases lining up with TRBD2. Trimming removed 1 base from V and 2 bases from J; junction bases left unmatched: 13. This CDR3 comprises 18 residues. Germline lookup yields CDR1 SGHVS and CDR2 FQNEAQ. CDR3 in DNA: TGTGCCAGCAGCTTAGGAACTGCGGCGGGGGGACTTGCCTACGAGCAGTACTTC. It is translated as CASSLGTAAGGLAYEQYF.

This chain links TRBV11-2 with TRBJ1-6; no clear D gene. CDR3 length: 15 residues. The V gene's germline CDR1 is SGHAT and CDR2 FQNNGV. V was clipped by 3 bases and J by 7 bases, with 13 bases between them. CDR3 coding DNA: TGTGCCAGCAGCTTTAGCCCGACCCCCAATTCACCCCTCCACTTT. Translation: CASSFSPTPNSPLHF.

The chain combines TRBV7-9 with TRBJ2-3; D may be TRBD1 (6 bases). Looked up from germline, CDR1 is SEHNR and CDR2 is FQNEAQ (reference sequence). V dropped 5 bases and J dropped 0 bases, with 15 bases sitting between them. The CDR3 has 16 amino acids. The CDR3 loop reads CASSPPGEWSTDTQYF. CDR3 bases: TGTGCCAGCAGCCCCCCAGGGGAATGGAGCACAGATACGCAGTATTTT.

With regard to this clone: At one end, the junction sequence differs from germline, possibly due to a read error. This chain links TRBV19 with TRBJ1-5; D gene ambiguous. Germline CDR1 reads LNHDA; CDR2 reads SQIVND (reference sequence). This CDR3 region has 14 residues. The CDR3, as DNA: TGTGCCAGTAGTATAGATTCAGACCCTCAGGCCCAGCATTTT. Encoded protein: CASSIDSDPQAQHF.

This chain connects TRBV19 to TRBJ1-2; D gene uncertain. Germline V gene data show CDR1 as LNHDA and CDR2 as SQIVND (reference sequence). The CDR3 runs to 13 residues. V dropped 1 base and J dropped 8 bases, with 11 bases sitting between them. The CDR3 reads CASSIGAPRGYTF. CDR3 sequence (DNA): TGTGCCAGTAGTATAGGGGCCCCGCGAGGCTACACCTTC.

Written as DNA, the CDR3 is TGCAGCGTTGACAAATTCGCAACTAGCGGGGGGCGGGATGAGCAGTTCTTC. Translated: CSVDKFATSGGRDEQFF. The gene calls are TRBV29-1 and TRBJ2-1, with TRBD2 matching 12 bases. Germline trimming cut 3 bases from V and 8 bases from J; bases unmatched to any gene: 14. The CDR3 length is 17 residues. The germline V gene encodes CDR1 SQVTM and CDR2 ANQGSEA.

The chain has TRBV9 and TRBJ1-3, with TRBD1 as a possible D gene (6 bases). CDR3 length: 15 residues. Germline assignment: CDR1 SGDLS and CDR2 YYNGEE. Deletions cut 8 bases from V and 1 base from J, with 16 bases between. This CDR3 reads CASTTTGTSGNTIYF. The CDR3 region has the DNA TGTGCCAGTACCACCACGGGGACATCTGGAAACACCATATATTTT. The entire variable domain, with the rest obtained from reference TRBV9 and TRBJ1-3, is as follows: DSGVTQTPKHLITATGQRVTLRCSPRSGDLSVYWYQQSLDQGLQFLIQYYNGEERAKGNILERFSAQQFPDLHSELNLSSLELGDSALYFCASTTTGTSGNTIYFGEGSWLTVV.

The V call is TRBV6-5, the J call TRBJ1-2; 11 bases agree with TRBD1. V shed 6 bases and J 14 bases; nucleotides not matched to a gene: 8. Germline V gives CDR1 MNHEY, CDR2 SVGAGI. This CDR3 comprises 12 residues. The CDR3 nucleotides are TGTGCCAGCAGCCCGGACAGGGGGCGAGTGACCTTC. This encodes CASSPDRGRVTF.

The chain employs TRBV5-1 and TRBJ2-1; 7 positions agree with TRBD1. Germline V lookup: CDR1 SGHRS, CDR2 YFSETQ. Trimming at V came to 0 bases and at J to 14 bases, leaving 11 bases not matched to a gene. The CDR3 is 14 residues long. The CDR3 protein is CASSLASIVQGEFF. CDR3 nucleotide sequence: TGCGCCAGCAGCTTGGCCTCGATAGTCCAGGGGGAGTTCTTC.

This chain connects TRBV5-6 to TRBJ2-1; D perhaps matches TRBD1 (5 bases). Per germline, CDR1 SGHDT and CDR2 YYEEEE. The CDR3 totals 14 residues. V was clipped by 0 bases and J by 4 bases, with 8 bases between them. CDR3 in DNA: TGTGCCAGCAGCTTGGGACAGACGTACAATGAGCAGTTCTTC. Translated: CASSLGQTYNEQFF. Full variable domain (outside the CDR3, taken from reference TRBV5-6 and TRBJ2-1): DAGVTQSPTHLIKTRGQQVTLRCSPKSGHDTVSWYQQALGQGPQFIFQYYEEEERQRGNFPDRFSGHQFPNYSSELNVNALLLGDSALYLCASSLGQTYNEQFFGPGTRLTVL.

This clone was detected once. This chain uses TRBV7-9 with TRBJ1-1, with unresolved D. This CDR3 has 13 residues. The germline gives CDR1 SEHNR, CDR2 FQNEAQ (reference sequence). Deletions cut 10 bases from V and 2 bases from J, with 14 bases between. The CDR3 protein is CATQVESNTEAFF. For the CDR3, the DNA is TGTGCCACCCAGGTGGAATCCAACACTGAAGCTTTCTTT.

The chain employs TRBV5-1 and TRBJ2-4, with D possibly matching TRBD2 (6 bases). The V gene's germline CDR1 is SGHRS and CDR2 YFSETQ. The CDR3 is 21 residues long. Trimming pared 4 bases from V and 1 base from J, leaving 30 bases between. The CDR3 nucleotides read TGCGCCAGCAGCCCGGGCGGGGTCGGCGGGCCAGAAACCCGGGCCAAAAACATTCAGTACTTC. It yields the protein CASSPGGVGGPETRAKNIQYF.

The chain uses TRBV6-5 and TRBJ1-3, with D unclear. Between the trimmed V and J ends, which lost 7 bases and 2 bases, there was a span of 12 bases. This CDR3 comprises 14 residues. CDR1 and CDR2 from the germline V gene are MNHEY and SVGAGI. The CDR3 loop reads CASTSGVPGNTIYF. Here the CDR3 DNA reads TGTGCCAGCACCTCCGGGGTCCCTGGAAACACCATATATTTT.

The rearrangement links TRBV9 to TRBJ1-2; a weak D match, TRBD1 (5 bases). Germline V lookup: CDR1 SGDLS, CDR2 YYNGEE. The CDR3 loop spans 17 amino acids. V was cut by 0 bases and J by 3 bases, with 18 bases left in between. CDR3 in amino acids: CASSVDYRRGAHYGYTF. The CDR3 nucleotides read TGTGCCAGCAGCGTAGATTATAGGCGTGGGGCCCACTATGGCTACACCTTC. The whole variable domain, filled in from reference TRBV9 and TRBJ1-2, reads DSGVTQTPKHLITATGQRVTLRCSPRSGDLSVYWYQQSLDQGLQFLIQYYNGEERAKGNILERFSAQQFPDLHSELNLSSLELGDSALYFCASSVDYRRGAHYGYTFGSGTRLTVV.

With regard to this clone: The same CDR3 also results from other DNA sequences found in this sample. The V and J genes are TRBV7-8 and TRBJ1-1; 8 nucleotides agree with TRBD1. Germline V gene lookup returns CDR1 SGHVS and CDR2 FQNEAQ. V trimming: 5 bases; J trimming: 5 bases; junction bases outside the gene matches: 1. The CDR3 runs to 12 residues. CDR3 nucleotides: TGTGCCAGCAGCCGACAGGGGACTGAAGCTTTCTTT. Translated: CASSRQGTEAFF.

CDR3 nucleotides: TGTGCCATCAAATTGGGACAGGGGGTAGGATCAGGGGAGCAGTTCTTC. Translation: CAIKLGQGVGSGEQFF. The genes are TRBV10-3 and TRBJ2-1; the match to TRBD1 covers 11 bases. The germline V gene encodes CDR1 ENHRY and CDR2 SYGVKD. The CDR3 runs to 16 residues. V gave up 7 bases and J gave up 10 bases; unmatched junction bases: 15.